Listed here is a single T cell receptor beta chain. The sample comes from a study of metastatic and nonmetastatic thyroid tumors. Study-level information: The study looked at repertoires side by side in blood and in tumor or nodule tissue from malignant and benign thyroid patients.

Patients were all untreated before their thyroid surgery. Original processing notes: Clinicopathological groups supplied CDR3 differences that were used to build a distant-metastasis classifier for papillary thyroid cancer. TCRdb re-called clones via MiXCR from the PCR reads. TCRdb's processing, not the study's, gives the V and J calls here. The sample consists of more than 20,000 clones, about a quarter of them appearing once. Germline V CDR1 and CDR2: SGHTA, FQGNSA. The CDR3 is 13 residues long. The germline V and J ends were trimmed by 6 bases and 6 bases, with 13 bases remaining between them. The sequence was obtained from a female donor with papillary thyroid cancer or a benign thyroid nodule (not recorded which). Some clones in this sample may be carry-over from other donors' samples. Specimen: tumor tissue. The chain uses TRBV7-2 and TRBJ2-3, with TRBD1 as a possible D gene (5 bases). The DNA for the CDR3 is TGTGCCAGCAGTTACTCAGGGTCTGATACGCAGTATTTT. Translation: CASSYSGSDTQYF.